The 28 T cell receptor beta chains in this list originate from one sample, sequenced in a study of metastatic and nonmetastatic thyroid tumors. TCRdb ran MiXCR on the PCR reads. The data show some 20,000 clones, with roughly a quarter seen just once and 6% to 7% held by the top ten. Ahead of thyroid surgery, no patient had received treatment of any kind. The sample was blood. The source is a female donor with papillary thyroid cancer or a benign thyroid nodule (not recorded which). Some clones in this sample may be carry-over from other donors' samples.

This clone has just a few counts. This sample includes further DNA sequences coding for the same CDR3. This rearrangement joins TRBV30 to TRBJ2-7; D unclear. The CDR3 runs 11 residues. V was shortened by 0 bases and J by 12 bases, with 12 bases between the two germline ends. Germline CDR1 is GTSNPN and CDR2 is SVGIG (reference sequence). CDR3 nucleotides: TGTGCCTGGAGTGTTGAACGGACCCCGTACTTC. Encoded protein: CAWSVERTPYF.

V gene TRBV6-2 or TRBV6-3 combines with J gene TRBJ2-7; 11 nucleotides match TRBD2. The CDR3 spans 15 residues. In germline, CDR1 is MNHEY, CDR2 SVGEGT. Losses at the gene ends were 6 bases for V and 2 bases for J; bases not matched to a gene: 6. The CDR3 DNA reads TGTGCCAGCAGGGAACTAGCGGGAGAGACCTACGAGCAGTACTTC. Its translation: CASRELAGETYEQYF.

This clone appeared a few times. A junction end diverges from the germline sequence, so it may reflect a read error. The chain employs TRBV6-2 or TRBV6-3 and TRBJ2-6; the D gene is possibly TRBD1 (5 bases). There are 15 residues in the CDR3. Germline values: CDR1 MNHEY, CDR2 SVGEGT. CDR3 bases: TGTTCCAGCATCCCCGACAGCTCTGGGGCCAACGTCCTGACTTTC. The encoded protein is CSSIPDSSGANVLTF.

This clone is labeled medium-sized. V usage is TRBV27 and J usage is TRBJ1-3; tentatively, D is TRBD1 (6 bases). Looked up from germline, CDR1 is MNHEY and CDR2 is SMNVEV (reference sequence). Trimming cost V 4 bases and J 3 bases, with 16 bases left between them. This CDR3 comprises 16 residues. The CDR3 region has the DNA TGTGCCAGCAGTTCTTTTATAGGGGGTTATGGAAACACCATATATTTT. This sequence encodes CASSSFIGGYGNTIYF.

There are a few counts of this clone. The chain couples TRBV12-3 or TRBV12-4 to TRBJ1-2; D gene uncertain. The CDR3 contains 14 residues. The ends were cut back, 5 bases at V and 1 base at J, with 11 bases in the middle. The CDR3 bases are TGTGCCAGCAGTGTCCCCACTGGTAACTATGGCTACACCTTC. As protein: CASSVPTGNYGYTF.

This clone was seen many times. Since a much larger clone is just one base distant, this may be a read error. This chain connects TRBV15 to TRBJ1-5; TRBD1 matches at 11 bases. With V trimmed by 1 base and J by 2 bases, 1 base remained unmatched. The CDR3 is 16 amino acids. Germline-derived CDR1 and CDR2 are LNHNV and YYDKDF (reference sequence). The CDR3 protein is CATSRGTGGGNQPQHF. Here the CDR3 DNA reads TGTGCCACCAGCAGAGGGACAGGGGGCGGCAATCAGCCCCAGCATTTT.

The chain uses TRBV5-1 and TRBJ1-1, with D perhaps TRBD1 (6 bases). This CDR3 region has 16 residues. Trimming took off 2 bases at V and 2 bases at J, with 16 bases between the two ends. The germline V gene has CDR1 SGHRS and CDR2 YFSETQ. CDR3 in DNA: TGCGCCAGCAGCTTAGGCGCAATACAGGGAAACACTGAAGCTTTCTTT. This codes for CASSLGAIQGNTEAFF.

This chain links TRBV30 with TRBJ2-7; D gene unclear. Germline V gives CDR1 GTSNPN, CDR2 SVGIG (reference sequence). V lost 0 bases and J lost 1, with 10 bases in between. This CDR3 has 14 amino acids. This CDR3 reads CAWSVLGRSYEQYF. In DNA form, the CDR3 reads TGTGCCTGGAGTGTACTTGGCCGTTCCTACGAGCAGTACTTC.

This clone was counted at least ten times. A single base separates this from a much larger clone, so it may be a read error. This sample also contains other DNA sequences that code for the same CDR3. V gene TRBV5-6 combines with J gene TRBJ1-5; D is undetermined. Trimming took off 0 bases at V and 1 base at J, with 17 bases between the two ends. CDR1 and CDR2 from the germline V gene are SGHDT and YYEEEE. The CDR3 contains 18 residues. Here the CDR3 reads CASSLGPVLVVSNQPQHF. The CDR3 DNA reads TGTGCCAGCAGCTTGGGTCCGGTCCTAGTTGTGAGCAATCAGCCCCAGCATTTT. Together with reference TRBV5-6 and TRBJ1-5, the CDR3 gives the full variable domain: DAGVTQSPTHLIKTRGQQVTLRCSPKSGHDTVSWYQQALGQGPQFIFQYYEEEERQRGNFPDRFSGHQFPNYSSELNVNALLLGDSALYLCASSLGPVLVVSNQPQHFGDGTRLSIL.

This clone was seen many times. The chain joins TRBV11-2 to TRBJ1-2, with 9 bases that match TRBD1. V was clipped by 4 bases and J by 7 bases; unmatched bases: 7. The CDR3 sequence is 14 residues long. In germline, CDR1 is SGHAT, CDR2 FQNNGV. Here the CDR3 DNA reads TGTGCCAGCAGCTCCCTGGGACAGGGAGGTGGCTACACCTTC. This codes for CASSSLGQGGGYTF.

J is TRBJ1-1 and V is TRBV11-3; 7 positions match TRBD1. V lost 4 bases, J lost 1 base, and 3 bases stayed unmatched. The CDR3 spans 14 residues. CDR1 SGHNT and CDR2 YENEEA come from the germline V gene. CDR3 nucleotides: TGTGCCAGCAGCTCGGGACAGCCGAACACTGAAGCTTTCTTT. Translation gives CASSSGQPNTEAFF.

By proportion, this clone is medium-sized. The V call is TRBV11-2, the J call TRBJ1-1, with D possibly TRBD1 on 5 matching bases. CDR1 and CDR2 (germline): SGHAT, FQNNGV. V was trimmed by 1 base and J by 7 bases, leaving 10 bases between them. The CDR3 covers 13 residues. This chain's CDR3 is CASSLAGPREAFF. CDR3 bases: TGTGCCAGCAGCTTAGCAGGGCCCCGTGAAGCTTTCTTT.

This clone was recorded at least ten times. The genes are TRBV5-1 and TRBJ2-1; D might be TRBD2 (6 bases). The V end was cut by 4 bases, the J end by 8 bases, with 22 bases between. The V gene's germline CDR1 is SGHRS and CDR2 YFSETQ. This CDR3 region has 16 residues. The CDR3 is CASSDPLALGADEQFF. Written as DNA, the CDR3 is TGCGCCAGCAGCGATCCCCTAGCGCTTGGGGCGGATGAGCAGTTCTTC.

Sample share makes this clone medium-sized. The chain is built from TRBV6-5 and TRBJ2-7; TRBD2 matches 7 bases. Germline V lookup: CDR1 MNHEY, CDR2 SVGAGI. The CDR3 runs to 16 residues. Losses at the gene ends were 0 bases for V and 0 bases for J; bases not matched to a gene: 5. The CDR3 loop reads CASSYSESSGSYEQYF. DNA for the CDR3: TGTGCCAGCAGTTACTCGGAGTCTAGCGGCTCCTACGAGCAGTACTTC.

This clone was seen a handful of times. The junction differs from germline at one of its ends, possibly a read error. This sequence joins TRBV28 and TRBJ2-2; 7 bases align to TRBD2. Germline V gene sequence: CDR1 MDHEN, CDR2 SYDVKM. This CDR3 has 14 amino acids. The CDR3 loop is CASSRTSATGKLFF. CDR3 bases: TGTGCCAGCAGTCGAACTAGCGCCACCGGGAAGCTGTTTTTT.

This clone came up many times. V gene TRBV19 combines with J gene TRBJ2-5; D gene ambiguous. Germline V gene data show CDR1 as LNHDA and CDR2 as SQIVND (reference sequence). This CDR3 spans 12 amino acids. Trimming stripped 3 bases from V and 1 base from J, with 3 bases between. CDR3 sequence reads: CASSIPQETQYF. In DNA, the CDR3 is TGTGCCAGTAGTATTCCCCAAGAGACCCAGTACTTC.

On this clone: Compared with germline, one end of the junction differs, possibly owing to a read error. The chain joins TRBV12-5 to TRBJ2-7, with D uncertain. Germline CDR1 and CDR2: LGHNT and FRNRAP. The CDR3 runs 12 residues. The CDR3 sequence: CASVLDRYEQYF. The DNA for the CDR3 is TGTGCTAGTGTTTTGGACCGATACGAGCAGTACTTC.

This clone was observed many times. This chain links TRBV11-3 with TRBJ2-7; D unresolved. Between the trimmed V and J ends, which lost 1 base and 1 base, there was a span of 2 bases. This CDR3 spans 12 amino acids. Germline V gene lookup returns CDR1 SGHNT and CDR2 YENEEA. CDR3 protein: CASSLGSYEQYF. CDR3 in DNA: TGTGCCAGCAGCTTAGGGTCCTACGAGCAGTACTTC.

The chain employs TRBV30 and TRBJ1-2; D might be TRBD1 (5 bases). With 8 bases removed from V and 4 bases from J, the gap between germline ends came to 11 bases. The CDR3 runs 11 residues. Germline values: CDR1 GTSNPN, CDR2 SVGIG (reference sequence). Written as DNA, the CDR3 is TGTGCCCTGGGGCGGCTCTATGGCTACACCTTC. Its protein product is CALGRLYGYTF.

The genes are TRBV27 and TRBJ2-3; no reliable D call. The CDR3 runs to 14 residues. CDR1 is MNHEY, CDR2 SMNVEV, per germline (reference sequence). Trimming pared 10 bases from V and 3 bases from J, leaving 17 bases between. The CDR3, as DNA: TGTGCCACCAGGAGATACCCCAAAACAGATACGCAGTATTTT. Its protein is CATRRYPKTDTQYF.

This clone was recorded many times. The V call is TRBV20-1, the J call TRBJ2-1, with a possible D match to TRBD2 (5 bases). V was cut by 0 bases and J by 3 bases, with 6 bases left in between. This CDR3 spans 13 amino acids. The germline V gene encodes CDR1 DFQATT and CDR2 SNEGSKA (reference sequence). The CDR3 DNA sequence: TGCAGTGCTAGAGATACTAGCTACAATGAGCAGTTCTTC. This gives the protein CSARDTSYNEQFF.

This clone appeared a few times. The CDR3 bases are TGTGCCAGCAGTTACTCGGACAGGGGGGGCAATGAGCAGTTCTTC. This encodes CASSYSDRGGNEQFF. The chain is built from TRBV6-2 or TRBV6-3 and TRBJ2-1; 10 bases agree with TRBD1. Germline loops: CDR1 MNHEY, CDR2 SVGEGT. V trimming: 0 bases; J trimming: 6 bases; junction bases outside the gene matches: 2. The CDR3 totals 15 residues.

Many counts were recorded for this clone. V is TRBV9 and J is TRBJ1-2, with a possible D match to TRBD1 (5 bases). The CDR3 length is 13 residues. The germline CDR1 and CDR2 sequences are SGDLS and YYNGEE. V shed 0 bases and J shed 8 bases, with 11 bases lying between them. The CDR3 DNA reads TGTGCCAGCAGCGTAGGAGGGGCGCCGGGCTACACCTTC. It translates to CASSVGGAPGYTF.

The rearrangement links TRBV12-3 or TRBV12-4 to TRBJ1-6; TRBD1 is a possible D gene (6 bases). The CDR3 runs to 13 residues. The V end lost 3 bases, the J end lost 7 bases, and 7 bases lay between the germline ends. CDR3 in DNA: TGTGCCAGCAGTTTGGGACAAAATTCACCCCTCCACTTT. Translation gives CASSLGQNSPLHF.

Only a few counts were recorded for this clone. This chain connects TRBV6-2 or TRBV6-3 to TRBJ1-5, with D perhaps TRBD1 (5 bases). The V end was cut by 4 bases, the J end by 2 bases, with 21 bases between. The CDR3 is made up of 18 amino acids. From germline, CDR1 is MNHEY and CDR2 SVGEGT. The CDR3 sequence: CASSSTLPGRPCNQPQHF. In DNA form, the CDR3 reads TGTGCCAGCAGTTCAACCTTACCGGGGCGACCGTGCAATCAGCCCCAGCATTTT.

This clone has at least ten counts. V and J are TRBV6-2 or TRBV6-3 and TRBJ2-5; D gene ambiguous. The germline CDR1 and CDR2 sequences are MNHEY and SVGEGT. The CDR3 runs to 13 residues. The ends were cut back, 6 bases at V and 1 base at J, with 9 bases in the middle. In nucleotides, the CDR3 is TGTGCCAGCAGGATCAGCCTCCAAGAGACCCAGTACTTC. Protein: CASRISLQETQYF.

V is TRBV7-2 and J is TRBJ2-2; no definite D call. There are 14 residues in the CDR3. Germline CDR1 SGHTA, CDR2 FQGNSA. Trimming stripped 2 bases from V and 2 bases from J, with 6 bases between. The CDR3 sequence is CASSLSINTGELFF. CDR3 bases: TGTGCCAGCAGCTTATCGATTAACACCGGGGAGCTGTTTTTT.

The chain is built from TRBV4-3 and TRBJ2-3; D is ambiguous. This CDR3 contains 14 residues. In germline, CDR1 is LGHNA, CDR2 YSLEER. V was cut by 1 base and J by 1 base, with 6 bases left in between. CDR3 in amino acids: CASSQVLGTDTQYF. The CDR3 bases are TGCGCCAGCAGCCAAGTTCTGGGCACAGATACGCAGTATTTT.